This T cell receptor beta chain was sequenced for a study of blood T cell repertoires in COVID-19. Per the authors' pipeline: Nucleated cell counts were estimated from reference gene primer amplification. Method: immunoSEQ multiplex PCR; TCRdb's copy keeps in-frame clones and lacks some. The V and J calls and clone size are taken from that table; D and trimming were inferred from the DNA. The table includes roughly 290,000 clones, approximately 88% detected once. In terms of age and location, participants ranged from roughly 18 to 90 years and lived in approximately 24 US areas. This CDR3 comprises 16 residues. CDR1 is MDHEN and CDR2 is SYDVKM in the germline V gene. Trimming took off 2 bases at V and 4 bases at J, with 15 bases between the two ends.

The source is a woman aged 40 to 55 who had recovered from COVID-19. Specimen: PBMCs or T cells enriched from blood (not recorded which). The chain uses TRBV28 and TRBJ1-5; weak D call: TRBD1 (5 bases). CDR3 bases: TGTGCCAGCAGTTTAATGGGTGCAGGGATAAATCAGCCCCAGCATTTT. It yields the protein CASSLMGAGINQPQHF.